This T cell receptor beta chain was observed in a study of graft-versus-host responses after intestinal transplantation. Study at large: Transplants were multivisceral, liver-intestinal, or isolated intestinal. Study-wide findings and caveats: Present in recipient marrow, GvH clones included some that appeared first in ileum or blood. Early post-transplant declines in HvG were associated with peak levels of circulating GvH clones.

Sequenced by immunoSEQ multiplex PCR; TCRdb stores in-frame clones only, minus some. The sample records 75,000 to 100,000 clones, about 93% being singletons. CDR1 and CDR2 from the germline V gene are MNHEY and SVGAGI. The CDR3 has 15 residues. V lost 2 bases, J lost 2 bases, and 3 bases stayed unmatched. Concerning this clone: As yet, its antigen is unknown.

Sequencing was performed on PBMCs, taken just under 460 days after intestinal transplant. The source of this sequence is a human patient who received an intestinal transplant, so some T cells may come from the graft donor. This rearrangement joins TRBV6-5 to TRBJ2-3; 8 bases fit TRBD1. The chain's CDR3 is CASSYGTGITDTQYF. CDR3 nucleotide sequence: TGTGCCAGCAGTTACGGGACAGGCATCACAGATACGCAGTATTTT.